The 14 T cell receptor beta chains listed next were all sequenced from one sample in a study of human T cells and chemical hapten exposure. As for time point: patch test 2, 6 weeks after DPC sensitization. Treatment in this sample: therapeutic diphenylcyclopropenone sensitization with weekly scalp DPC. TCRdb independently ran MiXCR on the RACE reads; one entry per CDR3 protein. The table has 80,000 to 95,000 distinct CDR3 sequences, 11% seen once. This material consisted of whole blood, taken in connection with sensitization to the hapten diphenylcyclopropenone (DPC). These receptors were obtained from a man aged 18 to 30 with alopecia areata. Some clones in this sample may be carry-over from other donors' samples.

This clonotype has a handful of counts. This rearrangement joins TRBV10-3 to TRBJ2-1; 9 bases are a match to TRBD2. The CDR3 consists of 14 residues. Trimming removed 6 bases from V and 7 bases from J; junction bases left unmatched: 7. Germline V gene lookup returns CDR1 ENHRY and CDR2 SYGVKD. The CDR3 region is CAIRAGGTENEQFF. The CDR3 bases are TGTGCCATCAGAGCGGGGGGAACGGAGAATGAGCAGTTCTTC.

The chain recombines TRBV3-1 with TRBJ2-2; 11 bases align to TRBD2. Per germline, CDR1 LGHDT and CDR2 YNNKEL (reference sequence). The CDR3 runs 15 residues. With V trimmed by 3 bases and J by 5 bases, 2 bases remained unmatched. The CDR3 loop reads CASSQTSGDTGELFF. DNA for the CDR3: TGTGCCAGCAGCCAGACTAGCGGGGATACCGGGGAGCTGTTTTTT.

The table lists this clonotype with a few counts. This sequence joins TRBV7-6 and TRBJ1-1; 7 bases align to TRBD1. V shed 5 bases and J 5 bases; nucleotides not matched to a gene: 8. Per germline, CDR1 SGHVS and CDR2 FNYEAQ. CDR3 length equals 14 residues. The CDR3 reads CASSPQGERTEAFF. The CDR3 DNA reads TGTGCCAGCAGCCCCCAGGGGGAGAGAACTGAAGCTTTCTTT.

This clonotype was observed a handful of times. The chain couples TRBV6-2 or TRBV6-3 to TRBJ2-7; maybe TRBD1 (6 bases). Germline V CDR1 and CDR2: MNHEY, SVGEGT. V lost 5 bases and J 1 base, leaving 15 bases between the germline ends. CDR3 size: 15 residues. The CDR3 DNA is TGTGCCAGCAGTCGTGACAGGCTCTGGTCCTACGAGCAGTACGTC. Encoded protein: CASSRDRLWSYEQYV.

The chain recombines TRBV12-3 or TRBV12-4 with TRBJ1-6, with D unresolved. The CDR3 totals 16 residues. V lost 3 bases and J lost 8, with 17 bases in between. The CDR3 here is CASSLEDIFMDSPLHF. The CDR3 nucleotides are TGTGCCAGCAGTTTGGAAGACATTTTTATGGATTCACCCCTCCACTTT.

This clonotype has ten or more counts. CDR3 nucleotides: TGTGCCAGCAGCGTAGGCAGCGGGGGTTTTCAAATAGATACGCAGTATTTT. Its translation is CASSVGSGGFQIDTQYF. V gene TRBV9 combines with J gene TRBJ2-3; 8 positions agree with TRBD2. From germline, CDR1 is SGDLS and CDR2 YYNGEE. The junction had 11 bases not matched to a gene; V was cut back by 0 bases and J by 5 bases. The CDR3 is 17 amino acids.

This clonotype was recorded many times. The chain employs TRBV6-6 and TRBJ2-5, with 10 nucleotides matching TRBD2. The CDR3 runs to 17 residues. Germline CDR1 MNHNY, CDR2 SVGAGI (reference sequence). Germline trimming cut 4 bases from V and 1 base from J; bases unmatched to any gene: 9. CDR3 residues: CASSSVLSGGTQETQYF. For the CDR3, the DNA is TGTGCCAGCAGTTCAGTACTTAGCGGGGGGACCCAAGAGACCCAGTACTTC.

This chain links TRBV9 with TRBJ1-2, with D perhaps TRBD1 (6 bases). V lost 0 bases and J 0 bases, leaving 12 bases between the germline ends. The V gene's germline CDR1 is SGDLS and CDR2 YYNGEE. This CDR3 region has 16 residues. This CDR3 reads CASSVDGGRTNYGYTF. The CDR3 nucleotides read TGTGCCAGCAGCGTAGATGGGGGCAGAACTAACTATGGCTACACCTTC. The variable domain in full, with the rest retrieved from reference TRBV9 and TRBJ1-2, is DSGVTQTPKHLITATGQRVTLRCSPRSGDLSVYWYQQSLDQGLQFLIQYYNGEERAKGNILERFSAQQFPDLHSELNLSSLELGDSALYFCASSVDGGRTNYGYTFGSGTRLTVV.

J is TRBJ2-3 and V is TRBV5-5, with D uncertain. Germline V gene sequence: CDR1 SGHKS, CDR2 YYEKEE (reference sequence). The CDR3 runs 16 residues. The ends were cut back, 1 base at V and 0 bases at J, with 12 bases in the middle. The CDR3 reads CASSLRGPASTDTQYF. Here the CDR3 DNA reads TGTGCCAGCAGCTTGCGCGGACCAGCTAGCACAGATACGCAGTATTTT.

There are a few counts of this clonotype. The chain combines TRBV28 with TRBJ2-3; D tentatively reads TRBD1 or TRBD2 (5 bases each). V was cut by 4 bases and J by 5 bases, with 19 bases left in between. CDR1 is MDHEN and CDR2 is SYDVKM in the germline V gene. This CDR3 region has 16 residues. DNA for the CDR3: TGTGCCAGCAGTTCCTGGGACGCCCGGACGAAAGATACGCAGTATTTT. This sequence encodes CASSSWDARTKDTQYF.

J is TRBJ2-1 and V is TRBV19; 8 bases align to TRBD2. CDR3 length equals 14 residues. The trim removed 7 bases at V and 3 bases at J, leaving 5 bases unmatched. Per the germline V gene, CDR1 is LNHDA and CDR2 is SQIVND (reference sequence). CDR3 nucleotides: TGTGCCAGTACTTTAGCGGGGATCTACAATGAGCAGTTCTTC. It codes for CASTLAGIYNEQFF.

CDR3 sequence (DNA): TGTGCCAGCAGCCAAGGGGGGTCCGTGACAGATACGCAGTATTTT. Amino acid sequence: CASSQGGSVTDTQYF. V and J are TRBV11-2 and TRBJ2-3; either TRBD1 or TRBD2 may supply D (6 bases each). Germline CDR1 and CDR2: SGHAT and FQNNGV. This CDR3 region has 15 residues. Trimming took 5 bases from V and 3 from J, leaving 15 bases between them.

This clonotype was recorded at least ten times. The CDR3 DNA reads TGTGCCAGCAGCTTAGGGGGAGTCTACGAGCAGTACGTC. It encodes CASSLGGVYEQYV. The rearrangement uses TRBV7-9 and TRBJ2-7; the D gene is possibly TRBD2 (5 bases). Trimming shortened V by 1 base and J by 3 bases, and 7 bases separated the two germline ends. The germline V gene has CDR1 SEHNR and CDR2 FQNEAQ (reference sequence). CDR3 size: 13 residues.

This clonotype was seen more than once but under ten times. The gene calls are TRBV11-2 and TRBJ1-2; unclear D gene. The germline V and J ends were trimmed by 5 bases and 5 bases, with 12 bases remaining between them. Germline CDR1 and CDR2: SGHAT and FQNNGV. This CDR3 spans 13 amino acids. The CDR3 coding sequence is TGTGCCAGCAGCCTCCGGACGACGTATGGCTACACCTTC. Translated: CASSLRTTYGYTF. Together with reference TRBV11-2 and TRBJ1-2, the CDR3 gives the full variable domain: EAGVAQSPRYKIIEKRQSVAFWCNPISGHATLYWYQQILGQGPKLLIQFQNNGVVDDSQLPKDRFSAERLKGVDSTLKIQPAKLEDSAVYLCASSLRTTYGYTFGSGTRLTVV.